This T cell receptor (beta chain) was observed in a study of identical twins. Template switching supplied a universal primer site; unique molecular identifiers were carried on the cDNA. TCRdb fed the 5' RACE reads into MiXCR, producing one record per CDR3 protein. The table records approximately 240,000 distinct CDR3 sequences, over 12% of them present only once. This clonotype was counted only a few times. At one end the junction does not follow the germline gene, possibly because of a read error. The V gene's germline CDR1 is SSHAT and CDR2 FNYEAQ (reference sequence). CDR3 length equals 15 residues.

The clonotype comes from a woman aged 18-35 years in good health. The V gene is TRBV7-7, the J gene TRBJ2-1; maybe TRBD2 (6 bases). Sequenced: memory (CD45RO+) T cells sorted from blood. CDR3: CASSPTTGTYNEQFF. CDR3 DNA: TGTGCTAGCAGCCCCACAACCGGGACTTACAATGAGCAGTTCTTC.